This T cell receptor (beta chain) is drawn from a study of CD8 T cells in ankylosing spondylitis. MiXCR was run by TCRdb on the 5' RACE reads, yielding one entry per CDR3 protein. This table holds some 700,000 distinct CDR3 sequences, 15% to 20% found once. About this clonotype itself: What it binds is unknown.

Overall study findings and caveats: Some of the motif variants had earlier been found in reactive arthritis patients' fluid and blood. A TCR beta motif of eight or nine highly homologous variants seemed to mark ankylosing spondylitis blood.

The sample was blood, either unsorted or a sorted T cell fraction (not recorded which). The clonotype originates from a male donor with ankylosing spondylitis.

The CDR3 region has the DNA TGTGCCAGCATCCTGGGACAGAACAATGAGCAGTTCTTC. It encodes CASILGQNNEQFF. The V and J genes are TRBV7-9 and TRBJ2-1; 7 bases line up with TRBD1. V lost 7 bases, J lost 5 bases, and 5 bases stayed unmatched. The CDR3 covers 13 residues. Looked up from germline, CDR1 is SEHNR and CDR2 is FQNEAQ (reference sequence).